This T cell receptor (beta chain) came from a study of shared clonotypes between healthy human individuals. Germline loops: CDR1 SGHVS, CDR2 FQNEAQ. V was pared by 2 bases and J by 3 bases, with 8 bases of the junction left unmatched. The CDR3 runs 17 residues. The data were produced by immunoSEQ multiplex PCR, yet TCRdb's version contains in-frame clones alone and is incomplete. The sample holds roughly 640,000 clones, roughly 97% seen once. The receptor was derived from a woman under 40 in good health. This sequence joins TRBV7-8 and TRBJ2-1, with 9 bases that match TRBD2. Sample: naive CD4+ T cells sorted from blood. Subset indicated: CD45RA+ positively selected. In DNA, the CDR3 is TGTGCCAGCAGCTTAACATCCGGCGGGAGGGACTACAATGAGCAGTTCTTC. Translation: CASSLTSGGRDYNEQFF. Full variable domain (rest looked up from reference TRBV7-8 and TRBJ2-1): GAGVSQSPRYKVAKRGQDVALRCDPISGHVSLFWYQQALGQGPEFLTYFQNEAQLDKSGLPSDRFFAERPEGSVSTLKIQRTQQEDSAVYLCASSLTSGGRDYNEQFFGPGTRLTVL.